This note documents a single T cell receptor beta chain sequence. Per germline, CDR1 MNHEY and CDR2 SVGAGI. The CDR3 sequence is 14 residues long. Trimming removed 6 bases from V and 1 base from J, with 12 bases in between. This sample stems from a study of lymphopenia after photon versus proton radiotherapy. This table comes from immunoSEQ multiplex PCR, and its TCRdb copy is limited to in-frame clones, with some not included. The data hold 55,000 to 85,000 clones, with roughly 90% observed a single time. The TCR sequence derives from a woman aged 40 to 50 with cholangiocarcinoma. Sequenced material: peripheral blood, taken from a patient treated with photon-based radiotherapy. The V call is TRBV6-5, the J call TRBJ1-1; D gene uncertain. CDR3 residues: CASRLRTPNTEAFF. CDR3 in DNA: TGTGCCAGCAGACTCAGGACTCCGAACACTGAAGCTTTCTTT.